Described below is a single T cell receptor beta chain sequence and its context. Here immunoSEQ multiplex PCR was the method, and the copy in TCRdb shows in-frame clones only, minus some. The sample shows some 220,000 clones, approximately 83% of them seen only once. The data originate from a study of blood T cell repertoires in COVID-19. Turning to the study itself: PBMCs, B-cell-depleted T cells, or T cells provided the cDNA or gDNA that made up the material.

The germline gives CDR1 SGHTA, CDR2 FQGTGA. CDR3 size: 16 residues. Trimming cost V 1 base and J 3 bases, with 13 bases left between them. Sequencing used peripheral blood. The chain employs TRBV7-3 and TRBJ2-1; D gene ambiguous. This sequence originates from a woman in her 30s with COVID-19, enrolled during active disease. The CDR3 DNA follows: TGTGCCAGCAGCTTAATAAGGTCAGCTAGCTACAATGAGCAGTTCTTC. Amino acid sequence: CASSLIRSASYNEQFF.